The rows below give T cell receptor beta chains drawn from one sample of a study of cytomegalovirus exposure and HLA in healthy donors. Repertoires were generated with immunoSEQ multiplex PCR, while TCRdb's copy carries only in-frame clones and drops some. This repertoire shows approximately 130,000 clones, 70% to 80% found once; its top ten account for around 1.2%. The specimen was PBMCs. The receptors come from a man over 45 in good health and CMV-seronegative. Both conserved end residues are part of each CDR3. Fields, in order: J gene, clone size, D gene, V gene, CDR3 DNA, CDR3 protein. D genes are given only for firm matches. Expanded clones get a size class; other rows say once, few or many, or leave the size out.

J gene: TRBJ1-2; clone size: -; D gene: -; V gene: TRBV30; CDR3 DNA: TGTGCCTGGAGTGTACTGGGAGTCGGCGGCTACACCTTC; CDR3 protein: CAWSVLGVGGYTF
J gene: TRBJ2-3; clone size: -; D gene: -; V gene: TRBV2; CDR3 DNA: TGTGCCAGCAACGAACGGGTAACCACAGATACGCAGTATTTT; CDR3 protein: CASNERVTTDTQYF
J gene: TRBJ2-3; clone size: -; D gene: -; V gene: TRBV7-6; CDR3 DNA: TGTGCCAGCAGCTTAGTAGCAGGGCAGGGCACAGATACGCAGTATTTT; CDR3 protein: CASSLVAGQGTDTQYF
J gene: TRBJ1-1; clone size: -; D gene: -; V gene: TRBV6-5; CDR3 DNA: TGTGCCAGCAGCGCGCGAGTTGAAACTGAAGCTTTCTTT; CDR3 protein: CASSARVETEAFF
J gene: TRBJ2-7; clone size: -; D gene: TRBD1; V gene: TRBV6-5; CDR3 DNA: TGTGCCAGCAGTCCCTGGACAGGGGGCTCCTACGAGCAGTACTTC; CDR3 protein: CASSPWTGGSYEQYF
J gene: TRBJ1-5; clone size: -; D gene: -; V gene: TRBV18; CDR3 DNA: TGTGCCAGCTCACCACCGGGGGGTCATCAGCCCCAGCATTTT; CDR3 protein: CASSPPGGHQPQHF
J gene: TRBJ2-5; clone size: -; D gene: -; V gene: TRBV7-3; CDR3 DNA: TGTGCCAGCAGCTTAAGAGGGGGGGTAGCGGGCCAAGAGACCCAGTACTTC; CDR3 protein: CASSLRGGVAGQETQYF
J gene: TRBJ2-5; clone size: -; D gene: TRBD2; V gene: TRBV5-4; CDR3 DNA: TGTGCCAGCAGGCGTGGAGTATATGGGGGGGAAGCCTCTAGCAAAGAGACCCAGTACTTC; CDR3 protein: CASRRGVYGGEASSKETQYF
J gene: TRBJ2-7; clone size: -; D gene: -; V gene: TRBV28; CDR3 DNA: TGTGCCAGCAGTTCAATCCTCGGGCAGTACTTC; CDR3 protein: CASSSILGQYF
J gene: TRBJ1-3; clone size: -; D gene: -; V gene: TRBV9; CDR3 DNA: TGTGCCAGCAGCGCTCCGGGACAATTCTCTGGAAACACCATATATTTT; CDR3 protein: CASSAPGQFSGNTIYF
J gene: TRBJ1-5; clone size: -; D gene: TRBD1; V gene: TRBV19; CDR3 DNA: TGTGCCAGTAGTAGACAGGGGGGAATTAGCAATCAGCCCCAGCATTTT; CDR3 protein: CASSRQGGISNQPQHF
J gene: TRBJ1-2; clone size: -; D gene: -; V gene: TRBV10-3; CDR3 DNA: TGTGCCATCAGTGATTCTTTCGAGCATGGCTACACCTTC; CDR3 protein: CAISDSFEHGYTF
J gene: TRBJ2-7; clone size: -; D gene: -; V gene: TRBV28; CDR3 DNA: TGTGCCAGCAGTTTCTCTGGTTTGGGCGAGCAGTACTTC; CDR3 protein: CASSFSGLGEQYF
J gene: TRBJ2-7; clone size: -; D gene: TRBD2; V gene: TRBV11-3; CDR3 DNA: TGTGCCAGCAGCTTTCGAGCGGGAGCCGAGCAGTACTTC; CDR3 protein: CASSFRAGAEQYF
J gene: TRBJ1-1; clone size: -; D gene: TRBD1; V gene: TRBV7-8; CDR3 DNA: TGTGCCAGCAGCCAATGGGACAGGGGAAATGTGTATGCTTTCTTT; CDR3 protein: CASSQWDRGNVYAFF
J gene: TRBJ1-1; clone size: few; D gene: -; V gene: TRBV6-5; CDR3 DNA: TGTGCCAGCAGTTGGACAGACGGCACTGAAGCTTTCTTT; CDR3 protein: CASSWTDGTEAFF
J gene: TRBJ2-1; clone size: -; D gene: -; V gene: TRBV7-2; CDR3 DNA: TGTGCCAGCAGTCGCACTCGGAGCTCCTACAATGAGCAGTTCTTC; CDR3 protein: CASSRTRSSYNEQFF
J gene: TRBJ1-1; clone size: -; D gene: -; V gene: TRBV18; CDR3 DNA: TGTGCCAGCTCACCGGATCCGACACTGAACACTGAAGCTTTCTTT; CDR3 protein: CASSPDPTLNTEAFF
J gene: TRBJ2-7; clone size: -; D gene: -; V gene: TRBV7-9; CDR3 DNA: TGTGCCAGCAGCTTAGCGGGAGTATCGTACGAGCAGTACTTC; CDR3 protein: CASSLAGVSYEQYF
J gene: TRBJ2-2; clone size: few; D gene: TRBD2; V gene: TRBV2; CDR3 DNA: TGTGCCAGCAGTGTTCGGACTAGCGGGCGGTACGGGGAGCTGTTTTTT; CDR3 protein: CASSVRTSGRYGELFF
J gene: TRBJ1-2; clone size: -; D gene: TRBD1; V gene: TRBV28; CDR3 DNA: TGTGCCAGCAGGGGACAGAGAGCTGGCTACACCTTC; CDR3 protein: CASRGQRAGYTF
J gene: TRBJ2-5; clone size: -; D gene: -; V gene: TRBV29-1; CDR3 DNA: TGCAGCGTCCCATCGGGAGCGTACCAAGAGACCCAGTACTTC; CDR3 protein: CSVPSGAYQETQYF
J gene: TRBJ2-7; clone size: -; D gene: TRBD1; V gene: TRBV6-5; CDR3 DNA: TGTGCCAGCAGACTGAACAGGGGTACCTACGAGCAGTACTTC; CDR3 protein: CASRLNRGTYEQYF
J gene: TRBJ1-5; clone size: once; D gene: -; V gene: TRBV7-2; CDR3 DNA: TGTGCCAGCAGCTTAGCTCCCCTGCAGCCCCAGCATTTT; CDR3 protein: CASSLAPLQPQHF
J gene: TRBJ2-2; clone size: -; D gene: TRBD1; V gene: TRBV5-8; CDR3 DNA: TGTGCCAGCAGCTTGAGGGGGCAGTGGGCCGGGGAGCTGTTTTTT; CDR3 protein: CASSLRGQWAGELFF
J gene: TRBJ1-5; clone size: -; D gene: -; V gene: TRBV2; CDR3 DNA: TGTGCCAGCAGTGAACAGGGATACAATCAGCCCCAGCATTTT; CDR3 protein: CASSEQGYNQPQHF
J gene: TRBJ2-1; clone size: -; D gene: -; V gene: TRBV27; CDR3 DNA: TGTGCCAGCAGTTTCGTGGCTAGCGCGTTCAATGAGCAGTTCTTC; CDR3 protein: CASSFVASAFNEQFF
J gene: TRBJ2-1; clone size: -; D gene: TRBD2; V gene: TRBV28; CDR3 DNA: TGTGCCAGCAGCCCTACGCGGCGGGCTAGCGGGAGGGCGAATGAGCAGTTCTTC; CDR3 protein: CASSPTRRASGRANEQFF
J gene: TRBJ1-2; clone size: -; D gene: TRBD1; V gene: TRBV10-3; CDR3 DNA: TGTGCCATCAGTGAGGGGGGACAGGGATATGGCTACACCTTC; CDR3 protein: CAISEGGQGYGYTF
J gene: TRBJ2-7; clone size: -; D gene: TRBD1; V gene: TRBV18; CDR3 DNA: TGTGCCAGCTCACAGGGACAGGGGGTAACCTACGAGCAGTACTTC; CDR3 protein: CASSQGQGVTYEQYF
J gene: TRBJ2-1; clone size: -; D gene: TRBD1; V gene: TRBV10-2; CDR3 DNA: TGCGCCAGCAGTCCTGACAGGGGAGTAAACAATGAGCAGTTCTTC; CDR3 protein: CASSPDRGVNNEQFF
J gene: TRBJ1-5; clone size: -; D gene: -; V gene: TRBV28; CDR3 DNA: TGTGCCAGCAGGACAGATTATAGCAATCAGCCCCAGCATTTT; CDR3 protein: CASRTDYSNQPQHF
J gene: TRBJ2-1; clone size: -; D gene: TRBD2; V gene: TRBV28; CDR3 DNA: TGTGCCAGCAGTTTAATAAGTAGCGGGAGCCCCAATGAGCAGTTCTTC; CDR3 protein: CASSLISSGSPNEQFF
J gene: TRBJ1-4; clone size: -; D gene: -; V gene: TRBV5-5; CDR3 DNA: TGTGCCAGCAGCTTGTACGGGGCTAATGAAAAACTGTTTTTT; CDR3 protein: CASSLYGANEKLFF
J gene: TRBJ2-1; clone size: -; D gene: -; V gene: TRBV7-8; CDR3 DNA: TGTGCCAGCAGCCCTTACTCGGAAGCGTCCTACAATGAGCAGTTCTTC; CDR3 protein: CASSPYSEASYNEQFF
J gene: TRBJ2-1; clone size: few; D gene: -; V gene: TRBV27; CDR3 DNA: TGTGCCAGCAGTTTAGGGAGCAATGAGCAGTTCTTC; CDR3 protein: CASSLGSNEQFF
J gene: TRBJ2-3; clone size: -; D gene: TRBD1; V gene: TRBV7-3; CDR3 DNA: TGTGCCAGCAGCTTAGGTCCGGGACAGGGGGCAGATACGCAGTATTTT; CDR3 protein: CASSLGPGQGADTQYF
J gene: TRBJ1-2; clone size: -; D gene: TRBD1; V gene: TRBV15; CDR3 DNA: TGTGCCACCACCCACCCCTCACAGGGGAGCTATGGCTACACCTTC; CDR3 protein: CATTHPSQGSYGYTF
J gene: TRBJ1-1; clone size: -; D gene: -; V gene: TRBV6-5; CDR3 DNA: TGTGCCAGCAGTTACCGAGGATGGAGCATGAACACTGAAGCTTTCTTT; CDR3 protein: CASSYRGWSMNTEAFF
J gene: TRBJ1-2; clone size: -; D gene: -; V gene: TRBV19; CDR3 DNA: TGTGCCAGTAGTGGACCACGGGGAAACTATGGCTACACCTTC; CDR3 protein: CASSGPRGNYGYTF
J gene: TRBJ2-3; clone size: -; D gene: -; V gene: TRBV28; CDR3 DNA: TGTGCCAGCAGGACCCAGAGACAGGCCACAGATACGCAGTATTTT; CDR3 protein: CASRTQRQATDTQYF
J gene: TRBJ2-7; clone size: -; D gene: -; V gene: TRBV4-1; CDR3 DNA: TGCGCCAGCAGCCAAGGACCAGGTCTCTCCTACGAGCAGTACTTC; CDR3 protein: CASSQGPGLSYEQYF
J gene: TRBJ1-5; clone size: -; D gene: -; V gene: TRBV28; CDR3 DNA: TGTGCCAGCAGTTTATTAAATCAGCCCCAGCATTTT; CDR3 protein: CASSLLNQPQHF
J gene: TRBJ2-7; clone size: -; D gene: TRBD2; V gene: TRBV28; CDR3 DNA: TGTGCCAGCAGTTTAAAAGTCGGGACTAGCGGGAGGAACTCCTACGAGCAGTACTTC; CDR3 protein: CASSLKVGTSGRNSYEQYF
J gene: TRBJ2-2; clone size: -; D gene: TRBD1; V gene: TRBV5-1; CDR3 DNA: TGCGCCAGCAGCTTGGGGTATTATGGGACAGGGGCCGGGGAGCTGTTTTTT; CDR3 protein: CASSLGYYGTGAGELFF
J gene: TRBJ1-2; clone size: -; D gene: -; V gene: TRBV28; CDR3 DNA: TGTGCCAGCAGCGGGGGGGCAGGGCGGGGTTTTCGAATTGGCTACACCTTC; CDR3 protein: CASSGGAGRGFRIGYTF
J gene: TRBJ2-7; clone size: many; D gene: -; V gene: TRBV7-2; CDR3 DNA: TGTGCCAGCAGCTTACCGGAGGACTTTACCTACGAGCAGTACTTC; CDR3 protein: CASSLPEDFTYEQYF
J gene: TRBJ1-2; clone size: once; D gene: -; V gene: TRBV9; CDR3 DNA: TGTGCCAGCAGCGTCTACAGGGATCGCGGCTATGGCTACACCTTC; CDR3 protein: CASSVYRDRGYGYTF
J gene: TRBJ1-2; clone size: few; D gene: -; V gene: TRBV2; CDR3 DNA: TGTGCCAGGGGTGACACAAACTATGGCTACACCTTC; CDR3 protein: CARGDTNYGYTF
J gene: TRBJ2-1; clone size: once; D gene: -; V gene: TRBV14; CDR3 DNA: TGTGCCAGCAGCCAAGTTCGTTCGGGTGGGCAGTTCTTC; CDR3 protein: CASSQVRSGGQFF
J gene: TRBJ2-2; clone size: -; D gene: TRBD2; V gene: TRBV30; CDR3 DNA: TGTGCCTGGAGTATTCGGGGGGTCGACACCGGGGAGCTGTTTTTT; CDR3 protein: CAWSIRGVDTGELFF
J gene: TRBJ2-3; clone size: -; D gene: -; V gene: TRBV27; CDR3 DNA: TGTGCCAGCAGTCAGCGAGGGGATACGCAGTATTTT; CDR3 protein: CASSQRGDTQYF
J gene: TRBJ2-6; clone size: few; D gene: -; V gene: TRBV6-6; CDR3 DNA: TGTGCCAGTCGCTCTGGGGCCAACGTCCTGACTTTC; CDR3 protein: CASRSGANVLTF
J gene: TRBJ2-7; clone size: -; D gene: -; V gene: TRBV5-4; CDR3 DNA: TGTGCCAGCAGCTTGGGAGGGATCTCCTACGAGCAGTACTTC; CDR3 protein: CASSLGGISYEQYF
J gene: TRBJ2-3; clone size: -; D gene: -; V gene: TRBV7-6; CDR3 DNA: TGTGCCAGCAGCTTAACAGGGCCCACAGATACGCAGTATTTT; CDR3 protein: CASSLTGPTDTQYF
J gene: TRBJ2-3; clone size: -; D gene: TRBD2; V gene: TRBV7-2; CDR3 DNA: TGTGCCAGCAGCTTAGACGTTGCGGGAGGGCCGACAGATACGCAGTATTTT; CDR3 protein: CASSLDVAGGPTDTQYF
J gene: TRBJ2-5; clone size: few; D gene: -; V gene: TRBV10-3; CDR3 DNA: TGTGCCATCAGTGGTGGAAGAGGCGAGACCCAGTACTTC; CDR3 protein: CAISGGRGETQYF
J gene: TRBJ2-7; clone size: few; D gene: TRBD1; V gene: TRBV4-3; CDR3 DNA: TGCGCCAGCAGCCAGCATTATGGGACAGGCGTTACGGAGCAGTACTTC; CDR3 protein: CASSQHYGTGVTEQYF
J gene: TRBJ1-2; clone size: -; D gene: TRBD1; V gene: TRBV2; CDR3 DNA: TGTGCCAGCGTGATGGGACAGGGGGACTATGGCTACACCTTC; CDR3 protein: CASVMGQGDYGYTF
J gene: TRBJ1-2; clone size: -; D gene: -; V gene: TRBV28; CDR3 DNA: TGTGCCAGCAGTTGGCGGAACTATGGCTACACCTTC; CDR3 protein: CASSWRNYGYTF